The text below deals with one T cell receptor (beta chain). These data originate in a study of blood T cell repertoires in COVID-19. Study in general: Researchers got acute and convalescent COVID-19 samples from the United States, Italy and Spain.

TCRdb's table, derived via immunoSEQ multiplex PCR, lists solely in-frame clones and lacks some. There are some 200,000 clones in the sample; roughly 90% occur only once, and more than 3.5% lies in the top ten. This CDR3 comprises 11 residues. Germline V lookup: CDR1 DFQATT, CDR2 SNEGSKA (reference sequence). What was sequenced was PBMCs or T cells enriched from blood (not recorded which). This TCR derives from a woman in her thirties or forties with acute COVID-19. The genes are TRBV20-1 and TRBJ2-5; possibly TRBD1 for D (7 bases). Here the CDR3 DNA reads TGCAGCCGAGACCAGGGGGGGACCCAGTACTTC. It specifies CSRDQGGTQYF.